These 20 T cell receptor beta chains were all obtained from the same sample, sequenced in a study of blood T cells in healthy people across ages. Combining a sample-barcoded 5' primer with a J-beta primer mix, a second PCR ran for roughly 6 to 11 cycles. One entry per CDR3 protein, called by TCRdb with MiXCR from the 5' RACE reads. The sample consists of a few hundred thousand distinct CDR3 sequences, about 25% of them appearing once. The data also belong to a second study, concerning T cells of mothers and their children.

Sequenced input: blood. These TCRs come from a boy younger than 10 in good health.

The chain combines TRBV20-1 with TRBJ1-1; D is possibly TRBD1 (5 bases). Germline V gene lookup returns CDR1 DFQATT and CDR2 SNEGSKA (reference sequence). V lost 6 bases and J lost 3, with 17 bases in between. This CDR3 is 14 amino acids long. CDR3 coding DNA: TGCAGTGCCCAAGGCGGGGGGGAGCACACTGAAGCTTTCTTT. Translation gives CSAQGGGEHTEAFF.

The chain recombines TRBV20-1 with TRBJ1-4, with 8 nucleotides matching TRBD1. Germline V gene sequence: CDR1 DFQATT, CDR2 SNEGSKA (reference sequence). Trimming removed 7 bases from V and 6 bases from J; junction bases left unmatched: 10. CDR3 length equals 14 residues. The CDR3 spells CSVKQGAGDEKLFF. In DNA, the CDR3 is TGCAGTGTTAAGCAGGGGGCCGGAGATGAAAAACTGTTTTTT.

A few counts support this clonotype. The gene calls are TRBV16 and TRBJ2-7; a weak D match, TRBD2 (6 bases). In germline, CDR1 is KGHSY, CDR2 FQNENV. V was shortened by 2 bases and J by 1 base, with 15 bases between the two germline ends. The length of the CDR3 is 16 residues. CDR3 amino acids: CASSQGGFVLSYEQYF. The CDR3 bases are TGTGCCAGCAGCCAAGGGGGGTTTGTCCTATCCTACGAGCAGTACTTC.

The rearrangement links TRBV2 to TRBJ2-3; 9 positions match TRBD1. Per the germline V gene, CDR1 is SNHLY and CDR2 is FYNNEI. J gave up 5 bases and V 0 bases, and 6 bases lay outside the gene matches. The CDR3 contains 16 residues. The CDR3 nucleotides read TGTGCCAGCAGTGAAGCGAACAGGGGGCGTGTAGATACGCAGTATTTT. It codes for CASSEANRGRVDTQYF.

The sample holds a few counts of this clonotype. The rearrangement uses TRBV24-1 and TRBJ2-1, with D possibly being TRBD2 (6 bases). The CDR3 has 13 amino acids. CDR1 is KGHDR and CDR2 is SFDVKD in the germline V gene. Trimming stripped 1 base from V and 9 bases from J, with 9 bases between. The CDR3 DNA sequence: TGTGCCACCAGTGATTTAGCGGGCGGTGAGCAGTTCTTC. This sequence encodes CATSDLAGGEQFF.

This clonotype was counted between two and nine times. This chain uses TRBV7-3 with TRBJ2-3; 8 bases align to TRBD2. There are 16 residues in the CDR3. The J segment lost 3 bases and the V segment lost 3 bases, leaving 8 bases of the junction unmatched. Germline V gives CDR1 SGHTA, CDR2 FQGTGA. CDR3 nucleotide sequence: TGTGCCAGCAGCTTGTGGGGGGCGGGGGGAACAGATACGCAGTATTTT. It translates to CASSLWGAGGTDTQYF. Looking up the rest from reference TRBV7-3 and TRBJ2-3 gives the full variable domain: GAGVSQTPSNKVTEKGKYVELRCDPISGHTALYWYRQSLGQGPEFLIYFQGTGAADDSGLPNDRFFAVRPEGSVSTLKIQRTERGDSAVYLCASSLWGAGGTDTQYFGPGTRLTVL.

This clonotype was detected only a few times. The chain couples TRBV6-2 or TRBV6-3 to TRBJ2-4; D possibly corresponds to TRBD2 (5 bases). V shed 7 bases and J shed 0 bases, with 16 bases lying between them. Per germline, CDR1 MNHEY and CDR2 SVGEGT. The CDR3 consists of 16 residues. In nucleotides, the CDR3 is TGTGCCAGCACACGGAGCGCGGGCCTAGCCAAAAACATTCAGTACTTC. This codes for CASTRSAGLAKNIQYF.

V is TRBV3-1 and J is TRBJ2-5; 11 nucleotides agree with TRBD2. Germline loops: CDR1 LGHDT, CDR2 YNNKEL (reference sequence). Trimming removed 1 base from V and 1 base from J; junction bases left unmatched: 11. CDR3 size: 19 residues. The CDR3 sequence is CASSQGHAASGGSQETQYF. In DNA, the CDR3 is TGTGCCAGCAGCCAAGGCCACGCGGCTAGCGGGGGGTCCCAAGAGACCCAGTACTTC.

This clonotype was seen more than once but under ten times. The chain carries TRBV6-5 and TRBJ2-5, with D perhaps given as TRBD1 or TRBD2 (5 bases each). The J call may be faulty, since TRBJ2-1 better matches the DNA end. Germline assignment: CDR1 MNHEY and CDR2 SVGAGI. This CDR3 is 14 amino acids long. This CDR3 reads CASSYRGPVNEQFF. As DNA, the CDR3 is TGTGCCAGCAGTTACAGGGGACCGGTTAATGAGCAGTTCTTC.

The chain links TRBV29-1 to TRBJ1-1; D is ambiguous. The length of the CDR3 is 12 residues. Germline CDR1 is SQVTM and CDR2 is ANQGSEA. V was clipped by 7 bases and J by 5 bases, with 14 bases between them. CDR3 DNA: TGCAGCGCTCGTCCGGGGTCGACTGAAGCTTTCTTT. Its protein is CSARPGSTEAFF.

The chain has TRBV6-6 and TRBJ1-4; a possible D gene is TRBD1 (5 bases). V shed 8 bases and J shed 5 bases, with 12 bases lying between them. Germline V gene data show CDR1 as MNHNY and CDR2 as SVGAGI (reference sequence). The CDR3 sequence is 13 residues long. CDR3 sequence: CASSDGGNEKLFF. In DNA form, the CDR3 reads TGTGCCAGCTCGGACGGGGGGAATGAAAAACTGTTTTTT.

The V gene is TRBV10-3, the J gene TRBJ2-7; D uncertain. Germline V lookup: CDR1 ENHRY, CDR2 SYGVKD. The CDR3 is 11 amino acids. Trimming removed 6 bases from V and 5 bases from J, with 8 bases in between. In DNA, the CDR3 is TGTGCCATCAGCAATATCAACGAGCAGTACTTC. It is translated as CAISNINEQYF.

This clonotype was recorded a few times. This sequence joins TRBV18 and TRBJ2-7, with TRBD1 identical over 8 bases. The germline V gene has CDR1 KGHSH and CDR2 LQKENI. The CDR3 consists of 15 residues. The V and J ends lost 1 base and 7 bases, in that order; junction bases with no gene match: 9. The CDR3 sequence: CASSPRAGGLREQYF. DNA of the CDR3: TGTGCCAGCTCACCACGAGCAGGGGGCCTTAGGGAGCAGTACTTC.

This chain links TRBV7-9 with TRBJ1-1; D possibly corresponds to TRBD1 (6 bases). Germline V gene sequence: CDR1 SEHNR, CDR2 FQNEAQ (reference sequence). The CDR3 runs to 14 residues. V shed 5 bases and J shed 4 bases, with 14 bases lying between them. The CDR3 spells CASSLIGGGTEAFF. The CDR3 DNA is TGTGCCAGCAGCCTAATAGGGGGGGGCACTGAAGCTTTCTTT.

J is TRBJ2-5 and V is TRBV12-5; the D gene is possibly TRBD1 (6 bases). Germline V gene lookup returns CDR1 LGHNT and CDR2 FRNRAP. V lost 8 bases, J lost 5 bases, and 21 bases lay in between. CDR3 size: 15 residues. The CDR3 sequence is CASREEDGTPETQYF. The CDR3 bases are TGTGCTAGTCGCGAGGAAGATGGGACACCGGAGACCCAGTACTTC. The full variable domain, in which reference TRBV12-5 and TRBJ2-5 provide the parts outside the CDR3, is DARVTQTPRHKVTEMGQEVTMRCQPILGHNTVFWYRQTMMQGLELLAYFRNRAPLDDSGMPKDRFSAEMPDATLATLKIQPSEPRDSAVYFCASREEDGTPETQYFGPGTRLLVL.

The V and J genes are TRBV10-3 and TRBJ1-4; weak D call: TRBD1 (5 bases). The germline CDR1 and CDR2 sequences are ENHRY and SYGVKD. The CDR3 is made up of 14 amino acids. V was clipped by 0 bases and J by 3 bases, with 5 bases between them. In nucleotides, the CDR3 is TGTGCCATCAGTGAGTCCAGGGCTAATGAAAAACTGTTTTTT. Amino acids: CAISESRANEKLFF.

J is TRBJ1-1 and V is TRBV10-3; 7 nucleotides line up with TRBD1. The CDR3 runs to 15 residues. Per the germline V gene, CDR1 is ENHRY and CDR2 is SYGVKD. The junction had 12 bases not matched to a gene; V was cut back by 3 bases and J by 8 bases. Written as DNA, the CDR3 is TGTGCCATCAGTGACAGACAGGGAGGGCAGGGCGAAGCTTTCTTT. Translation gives CAISDRQGGQGEAFF.

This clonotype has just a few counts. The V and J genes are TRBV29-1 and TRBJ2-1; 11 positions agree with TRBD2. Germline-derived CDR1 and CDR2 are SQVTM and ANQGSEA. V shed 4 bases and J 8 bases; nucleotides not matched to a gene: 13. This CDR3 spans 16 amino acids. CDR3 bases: TGCAGCGTTGCCTTTAATAGCGGGAGGGCCACCGATGAGCAGTTCTTC. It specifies CSVAFNSGRATDEQFF.

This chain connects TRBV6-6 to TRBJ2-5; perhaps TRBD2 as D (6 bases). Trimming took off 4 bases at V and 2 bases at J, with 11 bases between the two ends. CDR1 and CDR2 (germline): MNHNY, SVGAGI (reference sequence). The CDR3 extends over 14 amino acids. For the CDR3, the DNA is TGTGCCAGCAGTTCCTTTGCGGGGCAAGAGACCCAGTACTTC. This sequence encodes CASSSFAGQETQYF.

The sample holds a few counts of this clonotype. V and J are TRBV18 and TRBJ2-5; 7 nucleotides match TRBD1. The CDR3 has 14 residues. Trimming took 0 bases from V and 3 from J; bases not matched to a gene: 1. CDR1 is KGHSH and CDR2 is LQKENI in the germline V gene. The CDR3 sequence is CASSPPGTEETQYF. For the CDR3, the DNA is TGTGCCAGCTCACCACCGGGGACAGAAGAGACCCAGTACTTC.